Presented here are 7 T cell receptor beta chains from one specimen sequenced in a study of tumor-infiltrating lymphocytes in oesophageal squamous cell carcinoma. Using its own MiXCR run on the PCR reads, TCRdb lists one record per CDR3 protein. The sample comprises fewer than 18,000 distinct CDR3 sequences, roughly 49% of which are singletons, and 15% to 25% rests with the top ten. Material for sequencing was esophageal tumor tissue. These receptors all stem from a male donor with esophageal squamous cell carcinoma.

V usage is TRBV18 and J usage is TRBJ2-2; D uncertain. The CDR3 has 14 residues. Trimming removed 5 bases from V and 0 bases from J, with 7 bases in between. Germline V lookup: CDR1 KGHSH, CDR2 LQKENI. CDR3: CASSAGANTGELFF. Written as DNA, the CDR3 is TGTGCCAGCTCAGCCGGAGCGAACACCGGGGAGCTGTTTTTT. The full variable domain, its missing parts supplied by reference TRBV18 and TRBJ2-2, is NAGVMQNPRHLVRRRGQEARLRCSPMKGHSHVYWYRQLPEEGLKFMVYLQKENIIDESGMPKERFSAEFPKEGPSILRIQQVVRGDSAAYFCASSAGANTGELFFGEGSRLTVL.

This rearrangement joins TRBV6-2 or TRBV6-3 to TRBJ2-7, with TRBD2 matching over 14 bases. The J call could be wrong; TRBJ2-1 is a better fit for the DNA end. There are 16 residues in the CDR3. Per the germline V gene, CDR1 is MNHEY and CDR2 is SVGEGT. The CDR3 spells CASSEGLAGGYNEQFF. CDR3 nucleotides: TGTGCCAGCAGTGAAGGACTAGCGGGAGGATACAATGAGCAGTTCTTC.

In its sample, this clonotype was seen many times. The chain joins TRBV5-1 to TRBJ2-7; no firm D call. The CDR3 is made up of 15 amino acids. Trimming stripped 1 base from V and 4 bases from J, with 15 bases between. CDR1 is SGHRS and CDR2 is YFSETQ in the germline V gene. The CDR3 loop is CASSLWQGMAYEQYF. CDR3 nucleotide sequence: TGCGCCAGCAGCTTGTGGCAAGGGATGGCTTACGAGCAGTACTTC.

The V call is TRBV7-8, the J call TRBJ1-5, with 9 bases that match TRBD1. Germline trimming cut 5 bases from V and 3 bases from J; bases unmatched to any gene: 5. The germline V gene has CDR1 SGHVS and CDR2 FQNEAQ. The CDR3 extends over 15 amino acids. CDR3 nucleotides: TGTGCCAGCAGCAACCGGGACAGGGTCAATCAGCCCCAGCATTTT. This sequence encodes CASSNRDRVNQPQHF.

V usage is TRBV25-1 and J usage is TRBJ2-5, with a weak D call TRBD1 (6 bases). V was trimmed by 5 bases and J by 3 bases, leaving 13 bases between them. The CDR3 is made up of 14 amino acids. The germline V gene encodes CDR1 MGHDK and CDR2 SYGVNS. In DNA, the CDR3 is TGTGCCAGCAGTACCCATGGACAGAAAGAGACCCAGTACTTC. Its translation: CASSTHGQKETQYF. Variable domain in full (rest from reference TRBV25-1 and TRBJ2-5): EADIYQTPRYLVIGTGKKITLECSQTMGHDKMYWYQQDPGMELHLIHYSYGVNSTEKGDLSSESTVSRIRTEHFPLTLESARPSHTSQYLCASSTHGQKETQYFGPGTRLLVL.

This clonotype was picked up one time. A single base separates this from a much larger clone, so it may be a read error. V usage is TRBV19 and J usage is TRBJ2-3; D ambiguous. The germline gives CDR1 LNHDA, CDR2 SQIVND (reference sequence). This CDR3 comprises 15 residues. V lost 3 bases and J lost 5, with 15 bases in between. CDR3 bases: TGTGCCAGTAGTATCTGGGGAAGGGTGATAGATACGCAGTATTTT. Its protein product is CASSIWGRVIDTQYF.

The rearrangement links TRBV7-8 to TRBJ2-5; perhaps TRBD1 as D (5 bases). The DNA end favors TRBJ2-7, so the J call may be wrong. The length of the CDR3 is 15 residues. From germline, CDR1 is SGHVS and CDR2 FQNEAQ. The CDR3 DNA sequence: TGTGCCAGCAGCTTAGCGGTTGACAGCTCCTACGAGCAGTACTTC. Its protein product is CASSLAVDSSYEQYF.